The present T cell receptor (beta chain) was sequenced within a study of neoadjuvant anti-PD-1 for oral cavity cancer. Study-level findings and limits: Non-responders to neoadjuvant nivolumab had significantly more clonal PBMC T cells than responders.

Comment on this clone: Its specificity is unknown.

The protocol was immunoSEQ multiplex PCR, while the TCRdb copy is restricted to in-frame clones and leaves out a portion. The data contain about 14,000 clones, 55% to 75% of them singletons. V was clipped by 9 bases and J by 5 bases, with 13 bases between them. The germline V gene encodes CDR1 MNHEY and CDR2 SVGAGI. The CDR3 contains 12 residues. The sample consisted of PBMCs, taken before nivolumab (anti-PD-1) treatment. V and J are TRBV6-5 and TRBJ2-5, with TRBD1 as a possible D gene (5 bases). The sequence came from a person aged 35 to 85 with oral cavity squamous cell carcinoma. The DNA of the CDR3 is TGTGCCAGTCATTCCCCAGGGGAGACCCAGTACTTC. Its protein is CASHSPGETQYF.